This T cell receptor (beta chain) was recovered during a study of blood T cell repertoires in COVID-19. Germline V gene sequence: CDR1 MNHEY, CDR2 SMNVEV (reference sequence). The V gene lost 8 bases and the J gene lost 6 bases, with 16 bases spanning the gap. The CDR3 is made up of 13 amino acids. Data came from immunoSEQ multiplex PCR; TCRdb stores just in-frame clones and leaves some out. The sample lists tens of thousands of clones; approximately 90% were seen once. The genes are TRBV27 and TRBJ1-1; no clear D. The origin of this receptor is a man aged 50 to 59 with acute or convalescent COVID-19. Sequences were obtained from peripheral blood. As DNA, the CDR3 is TGTGCCAGCCGAAGGACGAGGGAGGCTGAAGCTTTCTTT. Translated: CASRRTREAEAFF.